These 29 T cell receptor beta chains were all obtained from the same sample, sequenced in a study of regulatory T cells in long-lasting Graves disease. TCR beta libraries were built with iRepertoire HTBI primers and Arm-PCR of CDR3 regions. One entry per CDR3 protein, called by TCRdb with MiXCR from the multiplex PCR reads. The data hold 400,000 to 450,000 distinct CDR3 sequences, with roughly 15% observed a single time. Time point specified: newly diagnosed GD, antithyroid drugs for less than 3 months. PBMC-derived RNA was used for the TCR library. The sample was also linked to a second study, of T cells in Graves' hyperthyroidism and ophthalmopathy.

This sample comprised peripheral blood mononuclear cells (PBMCs), obtained at new diagnosis, from a patient treated with antithyroid drugs. The origin of the receptors is a woman under 40 with Graves disease.

This clonotype was observed at least ten times. The genes are TRBV11-3 and TRBJ2-7, with 7 bases aligning to TRBD2. V lost 4 bases and J lost 6; bases outside the gene matches: 15. The CDR3 sequence is 16 residues long. The V gene's germline CDR1 is SGHNT and CDR2 YENEEA. The CDR3 DNA sequence: TGTGCCAGCAGCTCCCACCGACTAGCTACCAAGGGCGAGCAGTACTTC. Amino acid sequence: CASSSHRLATKGEQYF.

Ten or more counts support this clonotype. DNA of the CDR3: TGTGCCAGCAGGCAAAGCAGCGGGAGGTACGAGCAGTACTTC. Translation gives CASRQSSGRYEQYF. The gene calls are TRBV7-9 and TRBJ2-7; 9 bases align to TRBD2. This CDR3 spans 14 amino acids. The V and J ends lost 6 bases and 4 bases, in that order; junction bases with no gene match: 7. The germline CDR1 and CDR2 sequences are SEHNR and FQNEAQ (reference sequence).

This clonotype was recorded at least ten times. V and J are TRBV30 and TRBJ2-7; 7 bases are shared with TRBD1. V gave up 2 bases and J gave up 3 bases; unmatched junction bases: 13. CDR1 GTSNPN and CDR2 SVGIG come from the germline V gene (reference sequence). The CDR3 extends over 16 amino acids. The DNA for the CDR3 is TGTGCCTGGAGTAGGCCTACGACAGGGATGGGCTACGAGCAGTACTTC. It yields the protein CAWSRPTTGMGYEQYF.

In this sample, this clonotype turned up many times. The J gene is TRBJ2-5, the V gene TRBV20-1, with a tentative D call TRBD2 (6 bases). This CDR3 is built from 16 residues. CDR1 and CDR2 (germline): DFQATT, SNEGSKA (reference sequence). Trimming removed 0 bases from V and 5 bases from J, with 19 bases in between. The chain's CDR3 is CSARDQTAGRLETQYF. CDR3 DNA: TGCAGTGCTAGAGATCAAACGGCAGGGAGGTTGGAGACCCAGTACTTC.

This clonotype was found many times. This chain uses TRBV2 with TRBJ2-7; 10 nucleotides line up with TRBD2. V was clipped by 10 bases and J by 4 bases; unmatched bases: 22. Germline V gives CDR1 SNHLY, CDR2 FYNNEI. The CDR3 contains 18 residues. CDR3 region: CATSGTDPLAGGSYEQYF. CDR3 nucleotide sequence: TGTGCCACCTCCGGGACAGACCCCTTAGCGGGAGGATCGTACGAGCAGTACTTC.

Of note for this clonotype: A clone one base away is much larger, so this may be a read error. CDR3 sequence reads: CASSTRGVNNEKLFF. The DNA of the CDR3 is TGTGCCAGCAGTACTCGGGGGGTGAATAATGAAAAACTGTTTTTT. V and J are TRBV28 and TRBJ1-4; possible D gene TRBD1, 5 bases. The CDR3 runs to 15 residues. Trimming removed 5 bases at V and 4 bases at J, with 14 bases between. CDR1 and CDR2 (germline): MDHEN, SYDVKM.

At least ten counts were recorded for this clonotype. This chain joins TRBV7-2 and TRBJ2-7; TRBD2 matches at 7 bases. V trimming: 6 bases; J trimming: 3 bases; junction bases outside the gene matches: 14. Germline V CDR1 and CDR2: SGHTA, FQGNSA. The CDR3 length is 16 residues. CDR3 bases: TGTGCCAGCAGAAGAGACGGTGTGGCGGGAGTCTACGAGCAGTACTTC. Translated: CASRRDGVAGVYEQYF.

This clonotype has ten or more counts. The V call is TRBV28, the J call TRBJ1-5; D remains unclear. This CDR3 is built from 13 residues. Trimming stripped 8 bases from V and 0 bases from J, with 8 bases between. Germline loops: CDR1 MDHEN, CDR2 SYDVKM. The CDR3 nucleotides read TGTGCCAGCGTAACAGCTAGCAATCAGCCCCAGCATTTT. This sequence encodes CASVTASNQPQHF.

This clonotype has ten or more counts. The chain joins TRBV12-3 or TRBV12-4 to TRBJ2-7; 7 nucleotides line up with TRBD2. With V trimmed by 8 bases and J by 2 bases, 15 bases remained unmatched. This CDR3 region has 16 residues. The CDR3 nucleotides read TGTGCCAGCTATTTGGGGGAGGGCGGGGGAACCTACGAGCAGTACTTC. It specifies CASYLGEGGGTYEQYF.

This clonotype was counted once. V usage is TRBV9 and J usage is TRBJ2-7; 7 nucleotides align to TRBD2. The CDR3 totals 15 residues. The V and J ends lost 0 bases and 1 base, in that order; junction bases with no gene match: 4. Per germline, CDR1 SGDLS and CDR2 YYNGEE. Written as DNA, the CDR3 is TGTGCCAGCAGCGTAGCAGCGGGAAGATCCTACGAGCAGTACTTC. This translates into CASSVAAGRSYEQYF. Complete variable domain (other parts from reference TRBV9 and TRBJ2-7): DSGVTQTPKHLITATGQRVTLRCSPRSGDLSVYWYQQSLDQGLQFLIQYYNGEERAKGNILERFSAQQFPDLHSELNLSSLELGDSALYFCASSVAAGRSYEQYFGPGTRLTVT.

There are many counts of this clonotype. The chain couples TRBV3-1 to TRBJ1-3, with unresolved D. CDR1 and CDR2 (germline): LGHDT, YNNKEL (reference sequence). Trimming stripped 1 base from V and 4 bases from J, with 11 bases between. CDR3 length: 15 residues. Written as DNA, the CDR3 is TGTGCCAGCAGCCAAGGTAGATCCCGAGGAAACACCATATATTTT. Protein sequence: CASSQGRSRGNTIYF. Full variable domain (remainder filled in from reference TRBV3-1 and TRBJ1-3): DTAVSQTPKYLVTQMGNDKSIKCEQNLGHDTMYWYKQDSKKFLKIMFSYNNKELIINETVPNRFSPKSPDKAHLNLHINSLELGDSAVYFCASSQGRSRGNTIYFGEGSWLTVV.

This clonotype has just a few counts. CDR3 DNA: TGTGCCAGCAGACAAAACGCGCGGAGGGGAGCTTTCTTT. Encoded protein: CASRQNARRGAFF. J is TRBJ1-1 and V is TRBV19, with TRBD1 as a possible D gene (5 bases). The CDR3 runs to 13 residues. V was clipped by 9 bases and J by 10 bases, with 21 bases between them. The germline V gene has CDR1 LNHDA and CDR2 SQIVND (reference sequence).

V gene TRBV5-6 combines with J gene TRBJ2-5; TRBD1 matches 8 bases. Germline loops: CDR1 SGHDT, CDR2 YYEEEE. The CDR3 length is 15 residues. Germline trimming cut 4 bases from V and 2 bases from J; bases unmatched to any gene: 7. Here the CDR3 DNA reads TGTGCCAGCAGCAAGAGGACAGGGCCGCAAGAGACCCAGTACTTC. Its protein product is CASSKRTGPQETQYF.

This clonotype was picked up many times. The chain is built from TRBV4-1 and TRBJ2-7, with 10 bases matching TRBD1. The germline V gene encodes CDR1 MGHRA and CDR2 YSYEKL. The V segment lost 1 base and the J segment 3 bases; nucleotides outside the gene matches: 3. The CDR3 sequence is 15 residues long. The CDR3 DNA follows: TGCGCCAGCAGCCAAGCAGGGACAGGGGTCTACGAGCAGTACTTC. It yields the protein CASSQAGTGVYEQYF.

This clonotype was seen ten or more times. The rearrangement joins TRBV27 to TRBJ2-7; D might be TRBD2 (6 bases). The CDR3 sequence is 15 residues long. With 5 bases removed from V and 0 bases from J, the gap between germline ends came to 14 bases. Germline lookup yields CDR1 MNHEY and CDR2 SMNVEV (reference sequence). The DNA for the CDR3 is TGTGCCAGCAGTGCAGGCGGAGGGAACTCCTACGAGCAGTACTTC. Amino acid sequence: CASSAGGGNSYEQYF.

The sample holds a few counts of this clonotype. The chain couples TRBV6-5 to TRBJ1-2, with no clear D. This CDR3 contains 15 residues. Trimming removed 4 bases from V and 2 bases from J, with 14 bases in between. CDR1 is MNHEY, CDR2 SVGAGI, per germline. The CDR3 reads CASSSYSLMNYGYTF. Here the CDR3 DNA reads TGTGCCAGCAGTTCATACAGTTTAATGAACTATGGCTACACCTTC.

The genes are TRBV19 and TRBJ2-1, with 9 bases that match TRBD2. The V gene's germline CDR1 is LNHDA and CDR2 SQIVND (reference sequence). The CDR3 runs to 16 residues. Trimming at V came to 5 bases and at J to 6 bases, leaving 11 bases not matched to a gene. DNA for the CDR3: TGTGCCAGTAGTTACTTTAGCGGGAGCAGACTCAATGAGCAGTTCTTC. Protein product: CASSYFSGSRLNEQFF.

This clonotype was seen more than once but under ten times. The chain has TRBV19 and TRBJ1-1; no reliable D call. CDR3 length equals 15 residues. CDR1 is LNHDA and CDR2 is SQIVND in the germline V gene (reference sequence). Trimming removed 6 bases at V and 1 base at J, with 15 bases between. The CDR3 DNA reads as TGTGCCAGTAGCCCGGATATCAGCCCGAACACTGAAGCTTTCTTT. Encoded protein: CASSPDISPNTEAFF.

This clonotype was detected ten times or more. This chain uses TRBV27 with TRBJ2-2, with 8 bases fitting TRBD2. The CDR3 runs to 16 residues. The germline CDR1 and CDR2 sequences are MNHEY and SMNVEV (reference sequence). V shed 2 bases and J 6 bases; nucleotides not matched to a gene: 8. The CDR3 region has the DNA TGTGCCAGCAGTTTAAGTGGCGGGAGGTTGGCCGGGGAGCTGTTTTTT. It encodes CASSLSGGRLAGELFF.

This clonotype showed up many times. The rearrangement uses TRBV20-1 and TRBJ1-1; unclear D gene. Germline V gene lookup returns CDR1 DFQATT and CDR2 SNEGSKA (reference sequence). The CDR3 extends over 13 amino acids. Trimming stripped 6 bases from V and 0 bases from J, with 11 bases between. CDR3 bases: TGCAGTGCAAAGGTCCCGGTGAACACTGAAGCTTTCTTT. It encodes CSAKVPVNTEAFF.

Details on this clonotype: One base away lies a much larger clone, so this may be a sequencing read error. The V gene is TRBV6-2 or TRBV6-3, the J gene TRBJ1-1, with a weak D call TRBD1 (6 bases). Germline V gives CDR1 MNHEY, CDR2 SVGEGT. This CDR3 region has 14 residues. The CDR3 DNA reads as TGTGCCGGCAGTGAAGGGGGGTCCTACACTGAAGCTTTCTTT. It is translated as CAGSEGGSYTEAFF.

This clonotype appeared many times. This chain joins TRBV12-5 and TRBJ2-3; 9 nucleotides match TRBD1. Germline V lookup: CDR1 LGHNT, CDR2 FRNRAP. J lost 6 bases, V lost 6 bases, and 10 bases had no gene match. There are 15 residues in the CDR3. CDR3 nucleotides: TGTGCTAGTGGCCCCGGGACAGGGTACTCGGATACGCAGTATTTT. Amino acid sequence: CASGPGTGYSDTQYF.

This clonotype was counted between two and nine times. The junction departs from germline at one end; a sequencing error may be responsible. This sequence joins TRBV9 and TRBJ2-1, with 7 bases lining up with TRBD1. The CDR3 is 13 amino acids. Germline-derived CDR1 and CDR2 are SGDLS and YYNGEE. In DNA, the CDR3 is TGTGCCAACAGCGACGACAGGGTTTATGAGCAGTTCTTC. Amino acid sequence: CANSDDRVYEQFF.

This clonotype was picked up many times. The gene calls are TRBV27 and TRBJ1-4; D is perhaps TRBD1 (5 bases). The germline V gene encodes CDR1 MNHEY and CDR2 SMNVEV (reference sequence). CDR3 size: 14 residues. Trimming stripped 3 bases from V and 6 bases from J, with 11 bases between. The CDR3 sequence is CASSFAGGDEKLFF. Here the CDR3 DNA reads TGTGCCAGCAGTTTTGCTGGGGGTGATGAAAAACTGTTTTTT. Full variable domain (remainder filled in from reference TRBV27 and TRBJ1-4): EAQVTQNPRYLITVTGKKLTVTCSQNMNHEYMSWYRQDPGLGLRQIYYSMNVEVTDKGDVPEGYKVSRKEKRNFPLILESPSPNQTSLYFCASSFAGGDEKLFFGSGTQLSVL.

At least ten counts were recorded for this clonotype. V gene TRBV29-1 combines with J gene TRBJ2-7; no definite D call. Germline V gene sequence: CDR1 SQVTM, CDR2 ANQGSEA. The V and J ends lost 5 bases and 4 bases respectively, with 18 bases between them. The CDR3 sequence is 14 residues long. CDR3 DNA sequence: TGCAGCGTTCTCACTCCCGCCAGGCAGTACGAGCAGTACTTC. Its protein product is CSVLTPARQYEQYF.

This clonotype showed up just a few times. The gene calls are TRBV5-1 and TRBJ2-6; D unclear. The CDR3 loop spans 18 amino acids. V lost 2 bases, J lost 1 base, and 16 bases lay in between. Germline V lookup: CDR1 SGHRS, CDR2 YFSETQ. CDR3 DNA sequence: TGCGCCAGCAGCTTCTACATCGAACGGGCGTCTGGGGCCAACGTCCTGACTTTC. Protein product: CASSFYIERASGANVLTF. Supplemented by reference TRBV5-1 and TRBJ2-6, the full variable domain reads KAGVTQTPRYLIKTRGQQVTLSCSPISGHRSVSWYQQTPGQGLQFLFEYFSETQRNKGNFPGRFSGRQFSNSRSEMNVSTLELGDSALYLCASSFYIERASGANVLTFGAGSRLTVL.

This clonotype was found a few times. This chain uses TRBV6-2 or TRBV6-3 with TRBJ1-5; D perhaps matches TRBD1 (6 bases). Germline V gene data show CDR1 as MNHEY and CDR2 as SVGEGT. The CDR3 runs to 14 residues. The V gene lost 5 bases and the J gene lost 4 bases, with 12 bases spanning the gap. The CDR3 DNA sequence: TGTGCCAGCAGTCCGGACAGTCCAAATCAGCCCCAGCATTTT. This translates into CASSPDSPNQPQHF.

In this sample, this clonotype turned up a few times. This chain joins TRBV12-5 and TRBJ1-1; D is ambiguous. The germline V gene encodes CDR1 LGHNT and CDR2 FRNRAP. The CDR3 spans 13 residues. Trimming cost V 1 base and J 4 bases, with 7 bases left between them. CDR3 coding DNA: TGTGCTAGTGGTTTGGGGGTCAGCACTGAAGCTTTCTTT. This encodes CASGLGVSTEAFF.

This clonotype occurred many times. This chain joins TRBV3-1 and TRBJ1-1; D is unclear. The CDR3 runs 16 residues. CDR1 LGHDT and CDR2 YNNKEL come from the germline V gene (reference sequence). The V and J ends lost 0 bases and 1 base respectively, with 12 bases between them. CDR3 DNA sequence: TGTGCCAGCAGCCAAGAGAGGGCAGGTTGGAACACTGAAGCTTTCTTT. Translated, it gives CASSQERAGWNTEAFF.